This T cell receptor (beta chain) was recorded in a study of blood T cell repertoires in COVID-19. Generated by immunoSEQ multiplex PCR, the TCRdb table keeps only in-frame clones and is missing some. The sample contains 250,000 to 300,000 clones, 85% to 90% of which appear only once. Regarding this clone: The same CDR3 arises from other DNA sequences in this sample as well.

This CDR3 is 14 amino acids long. Per germline, CDR1 SNHLY and CDR2 FYNNEI. Trimming took off 5 bases at V and 5 bases at J, with 12 bases between the two ends. The chain joins TRBV2 to TRBJ1-4; possibly TRBD1 for D (6 bases). The material sequenced was peripheral blood. The receptor was isolated from a woman in her twenties or thirties with COVID-19, enrolled during active disease. CDR3 residues: CASSPTGQNEKLFF. The CDR3 nucleotides read TGTGCCAGCAGTCCGACAGGTCAGAATGAAAAACTGTTTTTT.